The 9 T cell receptor beta chains in this list originate from one sample, sequenced in a study of shared T cell receptors in the human thymus. Here immunoSEQ multiplex PCR was the method, and the copy in TCRdb shows in-frame clones only, minus some. The sample has approximately 400,000 clones, about 95% seen once. What was sequenced was thymocytes. All receptors derive from a human donor.

CDR3 in DNA: TGTGCCAGCAGTTTAACTGGACAGGGAGGATTTCCTTTTGGCTACACCTTC. It translates to CASSLTGQGGFPFGYTF. The J gene is TRBJ1-2, the V gene TRBV27; 8 positions match TRBD1. The V gene end was trimmed by 2 bases and the J gene end by 7 bases; junction bases not matched to a gene: 15. This CDR3 contains 17 residues. Germline CDR1 is MNHEY and CDR2 is SMNVEV (reference sequence).

This clone was seen only once. V gene TRBV25-1 combines with J gene TRBJ2-6; 11 nucleotides line up with TRBD1. This CDR3 is 18 amino acids long. With 10 bases clipped from V and 3 bases from J, the junction kept 14 bases outside the gene matches. From germline, CDR1 is MGHDK and CDR2 SYGVNS. Here the CDR3 DNA reads TGTGCCACCACAAACCCGGGACAGGGGGGAGGTGGGGCCAACGTCCTGACTTTC. This encodes CATTNPGQGGGGANVLTF.

The genes are TRBV6-5 and TRBJ1-2; 10 bases are a match to TRBD1. Germline assignment: CDR1 MNHEY and CDR2 SVGAGI. V gave up 2 bases and J gave up 8 bases; unmatched junction bases: 5. The CDR3 is made up of 14 amino acids. The CDR3 spells CASSYGDRGEGYTF. The DNA of the CDR3 is TGTGCCAGCAGTTACGGGGACAGGGGAGAGGGCTACACCTTC.

V and J are TRBV27 and TRBJ2-1; 7 bases line up with TRBD2. The CDR3 sequence is 15 residues long. The V segment lost 2 bases and the J segment 4 bases; nucleotides outside the gene matches: 5. The germline gives CDR1 MNHEY, CDR2 SMNVEV (reference sequence). The CDR3 DNA sequence: TGTGCCAGCAGTTTAGAGACTAGCATATACAATGAGCAGTTCTTC. Translating gives CASSLETSIYNEQFF.

The chain links TRBV10-3 to TRBJ2-1, with a weak D call TRBD1 (6 bases). The V end was cut by 4 bases, the J end by 12 bases, with 10 bases between. There are 11 residues in the CDR3. Per the germline V gene, CDR1 is ENHRY and CDR2 is SYGVKD. The CDR3 bases are TGTGCCATCAGTGTAACAGGGCCGCAGTTCTTC. Translation gives CAISVTGPQFF.

The CDR3 spells CASSQDPLREQYF. DNA of the CDR3: TGTGCCAGCAGCCAAGATCCCTTGAGGGAGCAGTACTTC. This chain joins TRBV4-2 and TRBJ2-7; D is uncertain. Between the trimmed V and J ends, which lost 0 bases and 7 bases, there was a span of 10 bases. CDR3 length: 13 amino acids. Germline CDR1 is LGHNA and CDR2 is YNFKEQ.

This clone occurred once. The V gene is TRBV10-3, the J gene TRBJ2-5, with a tentative D call TRBD1 (6 bases). From germline, CDR1 is ENHRY and CDR2 SYGVKD. This CDR3 spans 15 amino acids. Between the trimmed V and J ends, which lost 3 bases and 3 bases, there was a span of 14 bases. The CDR3, as DNA: TGTGCCATCAGTGAACACCGGGACACTGAAGAGACCCAGTACTTC. Translation: CAISEHRDTEETQYF.

CDR3 nucleotides: TGTGCCAGCAGCTTTACAGGGGTAGGGAACACTGAAGCTTTCTTT. The encoded protein is CASSFTGVGNTEAFF. The V and J genes are TRBV5-5 and TRBJ1-1; 7 nucleotides align to TRBD1. Germline CDR1 reads SGHKS; CDR2 reads YYEKEE (reference sequence). The CDR3 is made up of 15 amino acids. V was clipped by 2 bases and J by 1 base; unmatched bases: 5.

This chain joins TRBV7-8 and TRBJ2-3; 13 bases align to TRBD2. The length of the CDR3 is 19 residues. V gave up 3 bases and J gave up 0 bases; unmatched junction bases: 9. Germline loops: CDR1 SGHVS, CDR2 FQNEAQ. The CDR3 sequence is CASSFRVGTSGDSTDTQYF. The CDR3 DNA is TGTGCCAGCAGCTTCAGGGTAGGGACTAGCGGGGATAGCACAGATACGCAGTATTTT.